Here is one T cell receptor beta chain with its context. Its antigen is unidentified. The data are from a study of cytomegalovirus exposure and HLA in healthy donors. Overall study: Approximately 85 million unique TCRs from HLA-typed donors were held in an early data release.

Primers included in the PCR were 60 Vbeta and 13 Jbeta primers. Measured with immunoSEQ multiplex PCR; TCRdb has only the in-frame clones, and not every one. This table holds about 94,000 clones, about four fifths found once. Study findings and constraints: Sequence variants that were highly shared formed a cluster that was likely a sequencing artifact. It has been reported that TCR beta sequences accurately predicted the HLA-A and HLA-B alleles of most subjects. Previous analysis showed most TCR beta V segments were productive about 90% or about 30% of the time.

Germline V gene data show CDR1 as MNHEY and CDR2 as SMNVEV (reference sequence). The CDR3 has 13 residues. J was trimmed by 1 base and V by 8 bases; bases with no gene match: 5. The TCR originated in a human donor in good health. This chain links TRBV27 with TRBJ2-7; 7 positions match TRBD2. What was sequenced was PBMCs. The CDR3 loop is CASPKGGSYEQYF. In DNA form, the CDR3 reads TGTGCCAGCCCGAAGGGAGGGTCCTACGAGCAGTACTTC.